This T cell receptor beta chain derives from a study of control samples from healthy donors and cancer patients. This CDR3 is 15 amino acids long. Germline lookup yields CDR1 LNHNV and CDR2 YYDKDF (reference sequence). Trimming shortened V by 5 bases and J by 8 bases, and 19 bases separated the two germline ends. Repertoires were generated with immunoSEQ multiplex PCR, while TCRdb's copy carries only in-frame clones and drops some. The sample has 60,000 to 95,000 clones, approximately 88% seen once. This sequence was found in a woman between 50 and 59 years old with colorectal cancer. Material: PBMCs. The gene calls are TRBV15 and TRBJ2-1; D tentatively reads TRBD1 or TRBD2 (6 bases each). The CDR3 sequence: CATSGDKGGLDEQFF. The CDR3 DNA follows: TGTGCCACCAGCGGGGACAAGGGGGGTTTGGATGAGCAGTTCTTC.